The 25 T cell receptor beta chains below were found in one sample sequenced in a study of blood T cell repertoires in COVID-19. Repertoires were generated with immunoSEQ multiplex PCR, while TCRdb's copy carries only in-frame clones and drops some. In the table there are 170,000 or so clones, 65% to 90% of which are singletons. Sequencing used peripheral blood. The receptors come from a human donor in a cohort sampled during active COVID-19.

The V call is TRBV4-2, the J call TRBJ2-5; 7 bases map to TRBD1. The CDR3 is 18 residues long. CDR1 is LGHNA, CDR2 YNFKEQ, per germline. The J segment lost 3 bases and the V segment lost 1 base, leaving 14 bases of the junction unmatched. CDR3: CASSQGAPRGMLEETQYF. The CDR3 DNA reads as TGTGCCAGCAGCCAAGGGGCCCCCAGGGGGATGTTGGAAGAGACCCAGTACTTC.

This clone was detected a few times. The sample carries other DNA sequences with the same CDR3. The chain recombines TRBV7-6 with TRBJ2-7; weak D call: TRBD2 (7 bases). The length of the CDR3 is 14 residues. The germline V gene encodes CDR1 SGHVS and CDR2 FNYEAQ. Trimming shortened V by 2 bases and J by 4 bases, and 12 bases separated the two germline ends. The CDR3 region is CASSLWGGTYEQYF. DNA of the CDR3: TGTGCCAGCAGCTTATGGGGGGGGACATACGAGCAGTACTTC.

CDR3 in amino acids: CASSRTAQGNEQFF. CDR3 in DNA: TGTGCCAGCAGCCGAACCGCACAGGGAAATGAGCAGTTCTTC. The chain has TRBV7-4 and TRBJ2-1, with D possibly being TRBD1 (6 bases). V lost 5 bases to trimming and J lost 7 bases, with 15 bases between them. CDR1 SGHVT and CDR2 SQSDAQ come from the germline V gene. The CDR3 covers 14 residues.

As regards this clone: Additional DNA sequences in this sample encode the identical CDR3. CDR3 residues: CASSVEGAGNTIYF. Written as DNA, the CDR3 is TGTGCCAGCAGCGTAGAAGGGGCTGGAAACACCATATATTTT. The chain recombines TRBV9 with TRBJ1-3; TRBD1 is a possible D gene (5 bases). Germline CDR1 is SGDLS and CDR2 is YYNGEE. The CDR3 loop spans 14 amino acids. V lost 0 bases and J lost 2, with 6 bases in between.

V is TRBV5-1 and J is TRBJ1-4; weak D call: TRBD1 (6 bases). V lost 6 bases to trimming and J lost 11 bases, with 35 bases between them. The CDR3 sequence is 19 residues long. Germline lookup yields CDR1 SGHRS and CDR2 YFSETQ. CDR3 coding DNA: TGCGCCAGCAACGCCGGGACAATTTTATCTCGAGATCCGGTAAAGAAACTGTTTTTT. This sequence encodes CASNAGTILSRDPVKKLFF.

The genes are TRBV2 and TRBJ2-1; TRBD2 aligns across 13 bases. V shed 6 bases and J 7 bases; nucleotides not matched to a gene: 6. CDR3 length: 15 residues. The V gene's germline CDR1 is SNHLY and CDR2 FYNNEI. CDR3 DNA sequence: TGTGCCAGCAGGGAACTAGCGGGAGGGCCGAATGAGCAGTTCTTC. Encoded protein: CASRELAGGPNEQFF.

This sequence joins TRBV29-1 and TRBJ2-7; the match to TRBD2 covers 11 bases. This CDR3 region has 15 residues. Germline V CDR1 and CDR2: SQVTM, ANQGSEA. The trim removed 1 base at V and 2 bases at J, leaving 4 bases unmatched. The CDR3: CSVEAGTSGPYEQYF. CDR3 DNA sequence: TGCAGCGTTGAAGCCGGGACTAGCGGACCCTACGAGCAGTACTTC.

This rearrangement joins TRBV27 to TRBJ2-7; TRBD1 matches at 7 bases. Germline V gene lookup returns CDR1 MNHEY and CDR2 SMNVEV (reference sequence). This CDR3 is built from 13 residues. V lost 6 bases to trimming and J lost 3 bases; unmatched junction nucleotides: 5. CDR3 sequence: CASSPSGGYEQYF. The CDR3 DNA sequence: TGTGCCAGCAGCCCCTCAGGGGGCTACGAGCAGTACTTC.

This clone was counted once. The chain has TRBV7-2 and TRBJ1-5; possibly TRBD1 for D (5 bases). The CDR3 length is 15 residues. The V end lost 5 bases, the J end lost 0 bases, and 11 bases lay between the germline ends. Germline-derived CDR1 and CDR2 are SGHTA and FQGNSA. This CDR3 is CASSPGGYSNQPQHF. The CDR3 DNA reads as TGTGCCAGCAGCCCTGGGGGGTATAGCAATCAGCCCCAGCATTTT.

The gene calls are TRBV19 and TRBJ2-7; 10 bases align to TRBD1. The V and J ends lost 5 bases and 3 bases, in that order; junction bases with no gene match: 7. This CDR3 is 15 amino acids long. The germline gives CDR1 LNHDA, CDR2 SQIVND (reference sequence). The CDR3, as DNA: TGTGCCAGTAGTCCGGGCCGGGACAGGGGCTACGAGCAGTACTTC. Protein: CASSPGRDRGYEQYF.

The chain carries TRBV4-3 and TRBJ2-7, with 7 bases identical to TRBD2. Trimming removed 0 bases from V and 3 bases from J; junction bases left unmatched: 11. Germline V gene lookup returns CDR1 LGHNA and CDR2 YSLEER. This CDR3 comprises 17 residues. This CDR3 reads CASSQDDRAGVYYEQYF. The CDR3 nucleotides are TGCGCCAGCAGCCAAGATGATAGGGCGGGAGTGTACTACGAGCAGTACTTC.

This chain uses TRBV7-9 with TRBJ1-2, with D possibly being TRBD1 (6 bases). V was trimmed by 2 bases and J by 5 bases, leaving 15 bases between them. Germline values: CDR1 SEHNR, CDR2 FQNEAQ (reference sequence). The CDR3 is 15 amino acids. This chain's CDR3 is CASSLSDSEGYGYTF. CDR3 nucleotide sequence: TGTGCCAGCAGCTTATCGGACAGCGAAGGGTATGGCTACACCTTC.

The gene calls are TRBV5-1 and TRBJ2-1; 12 nucleotides match TRBD2. J gave up 8 bases and V 1 base, and 4 bases lay outside the gene matches. This CDR3 spans 15 amino acids. Germline assignment: CDR1 SGHRS and CDR2 YFSETQ. In nucleotides, the CDR3 is TGCGCCAGCAGCTTGCTAGCGGGAGGGTGGTATGAGCAGTTCTTC. Translated: CASSLLAGGWYEQFF.

V usage is TRBV6-5 and J usage is TRBJ2-1; 12 nucleotides line up with TRBD2. Germline V CDR1 and CDR2: MNHEY, SVGAGI. The CDR3 spans 14 residues. J lost 8 bases, V lost 6 bases, and 5 bases had no gene match. The CDR3 DNA reads as TGTGCCAGCAGACCTAGCGGGGGGGCCCATGAGCAGTTCTTC. This sequence encodes CASRPSGGAHEQFF.

CDR3 bases: TGTGCCAGTAGTCAACAGGGAAGTCTCGGAAACACCATATATTTT. Its protein product is CASSQQGSLGNTIYF. The chain combines TRBV19 with TRBJ1-3; D may be TRBD1 (6 bases). CDR1 LNHDA and CDR2 SQIVND come from the germline V gene (reference sequence). V dropped 5 bases and J dropped 4 bases, with 15 bases sitting between them. The CDR3 is 15 amino acids.

This chain links TRBV10-2 with TRBJ2-7, with a weak D call TRBD1 (6 bases). Germline assignment: CDR1 WSHSY and CDR2 SAAADI. V was clipped by 5 bases and J by 6 bases, with 14 bases between them. The CDR3 has 13 residues. The CDR3 region is CASSSDRFGEQYF. The CDR3 DNA sequence: TGCGCCAGCAGTTCCGACAGGTTTGGCGAGCAGTACTTC.

This chain links TRBV10-2 with TRBJ1-1, with 7 nucleotides matching TRBD1. Trimming removed 6 bases from V and 4 bases from J; junction bases left unmatched: 5. The CDR3 loop spans 13 amino acids. Germline V CDR1 and CDR2: WSHSY, SAAADI. The CDR3 protein is CASRSDRTTEAFF. The CDR3 bases are TGCGCCAGCAGGTCGGACAGGACCACTGAAGCTTTCTTT.

This clone was recorded only once. This chain joins TRBV3-1 (or the pseudogene TRBV3-2) and TRBJ2-7, with 11 bases matching TRBD1. The CDR3 is 15 residues long. With 1 base clipped from V and 2 bases from J, the junction kept 1 base outside the gene matches. Germline lookup yields CDR1 LGHDT and CDR2 YNNKEL (reference sequence). The CDR3 sequence is CASSQGTGGPYEQYF. CDR3 sequence (DNA): TGTGCCAGCAGCCAAGGGACAGGGGGCCCCTACGAGCAGTACTTC.

This chain connects TRBV6-2 or TRBV6-3 to TRBJ2-7; tentative D call: TRBD2 (5 bases). The CDR3 is 12 amino acids. Between the trimmed V and J ends, which lost 5 bases and 0 bases, there was a span of 5 bases. Per the germline V gene, CDR1 is MNHEY and CDR2 is SVGEGT. Written as DNA, the CDR3 is TGTGCCAGCAGTGGGAGCTCCTACGAGCAGTACTTC. Translating it yields CASSGSSYEQYF.

The chain combines TRBV28 with TRBJ1-1; TRBD1 agrees at 7 bases. The V and J ends lost 5 bases and 8 bases, in that order; junction bases with no gene match: 5. This CDR3 contains 12 residues. Germline CDR1 and CDR2: MDHEN and SYDVKM. The DNA for the CDR3 is TGTGCCAGCAGTAAGACAGGGTGGGAAGCTTTCTTT. Residues: CASSKTGWEAFF.

Worth noting for this clone: A read error may produce the germline difference seen at one junction end. This chain links TRBV7-7 with TRBJ2-5; TRBD1 is a possible D gene (8 bases). There are 15 residues in the CDR3. CDR1 SSHAT and CDR2 FNYEAQ come from the germline V gene (reference sequence). This CDR3 reads CASSFGQGGSETQYF. The CDR3 DNA sequence: TGTGCTAGCAGCTTCGGACAGGGAGGGTCGGAGACCCAGTACTTC.

This chain's CDR3 is CASRQGYEQYF. In nucleotides, the CDR3 is TGTGCCAGCAGACAGGGTTACGAGCAGTACTTC. The rearrangement joins TRBV12-3 or TRBV12-4 to TRBJ2-7, with D perhaps TRBD1 (6 bases). This CDR3 contains 11 residues. With 6 bases removed from V and 4 bases from J, the gap between germline ends came to 7 bases.

This clone has only a few counts. The chain employs TRBV12-2 and TRBJ2-1; TRBD1 reflects the table's D call only, with no check against the DNA. TRBV12-2 is deemed a pseudogene. This CDR3 is 14 amino acids long. The CDR3 DNA sequence: TGTGCAAGTCGCTTTGGCGGACAGGAAAATGAGCAGTTCTTC. This codes for CASRFGGQENEQFF.

This clone was observed a single time. V usage is TRBV28 and J usage is TRBJ2-7; D ambiguous. V gave up 3 bases and J gave up 2 bases, with 8 bases separating them. Germline values: CDR1 MDHEN, CDR2 SYDVKM. The CDR3 length is 13 residues. Here the CDR3 DNA reads TGTGCCAGCAGTTTGCCAGGTCCCTACGAGCAGTACTTC. Encoded protein: CASSLPGPYEQYF.

This sequence joins TRBV6-2 or TRBV6-3 and TRBJ2-7, with D possibly TRBD1 on 5 matching bases. Germline loops: CDR1 MNHEY, CDR2 SVGEGT. V was cut by 5 bases and J by 2 bases, with 16 bases left in between. This CDR3 has 15 amino acids. CDR3 protein: CASSATDLSAYEQYF. The CDR3 DNA is TGTGCCAGCAGTGCGACAGACCTATCGGCCTACGAGCAGTACTTC.